One TCR beta chain is described in this entry. Its antigen is currently unknown. At one of its ends the junction is not consistent with the germline gene, which may arise from a read error. Genomic DNA was employed as the template in profiling TCR beta VDJ and CDR3. One entry per CDR3 protein results from TCRdb running MiXCR on the reads. The repertoire holds some 290,000 distinct CDR3 sequences, with roughly 50% as singletons. The entry originates in a study of CD8+CD57+ T cells in acquired aplastic anemia. At the level of the study: The study obtained an average of 3.2 ug of DNA from sorted CD4+ and CD8+ cells. Study-level results: Overlapping CD8+ CDR3 repertoires of patients and controls contained approximately 28 shared sequences.

The CDR3 runs to 16 residues. In germline, CDR1 is DFQATT, CDR2 SNEGSKA (reference sequence). The rearrangement links TRBV20-1 to TRBJ2-2; D tentatively fits TRBD1 or TRBD2 (5 bases each). The receptor comes from a human donor with severe aplastic anemia or a healthy control (not recorded which). Sequenced material: sorted CD4+, CD8+, or CD8+CD57+ T cells (not recorded which) from PBMCs. CDR3 bases: TGCAGTGCTAGAGATCAGCAGGGACCTAACACTGGGGAGCTGTTTTTT. Amino acids: CSARDQQGPNTGELFF.